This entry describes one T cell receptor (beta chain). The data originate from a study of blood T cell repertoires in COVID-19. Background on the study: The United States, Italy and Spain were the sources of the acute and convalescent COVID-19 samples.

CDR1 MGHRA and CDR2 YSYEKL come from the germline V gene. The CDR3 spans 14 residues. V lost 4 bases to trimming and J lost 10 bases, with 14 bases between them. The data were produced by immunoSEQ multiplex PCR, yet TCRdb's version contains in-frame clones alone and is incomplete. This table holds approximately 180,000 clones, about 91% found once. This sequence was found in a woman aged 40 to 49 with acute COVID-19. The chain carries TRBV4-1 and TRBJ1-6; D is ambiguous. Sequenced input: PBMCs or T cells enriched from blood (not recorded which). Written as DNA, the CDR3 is TGCGCCAGCAGCCTAGCATGGGTTAGCTCACCCCTCCACTTT. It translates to CASSLAWVSSPLHF.